These 30 T cell receptor beta chains were all obtained from the same sample, sequenced in a study of regulatory T cells in long-lasting Graves disease. Arm-PCR with iRepertoire HTBI primers amplified the CDR3 regions for these TCR beta libraries. TCRdb passed the multiplex PCR reads through MiXCR, listing each CDR3 protein once. In the table there are 420,000 or so distinct CDR3 sequences, roughly 15% of which are singletons. Time point reported: newly diagnosed GD, antithyroid drugs for less than 3 months. Following extraction of RNA from PBMCs, that RNA was used to make the TCR library. The same sample was also studied in work on T cells in Graves' hyperthyroidism and ophthalmopathy.

The specimen comprised peripheral blood mononuclear cells (PBMCs), sampled at new diagnosis, from a patient treated with antithyroid drugs. These receptors originate from a woman aged 18-29 years with Graves disease.

The rearrangement links TRBV9 to TRBJ2-2; TRBD1 aligns across 9 bases. V was clipped by 4 bases and J by 2 bases; unmatched bases: 18. The CDR3 sequence is 20 residues long. Germline CDR1 and CDR2: SGDLS and YYNGEE. CDR3 DNA: TGTGCCAGCAGCCCACCCTCACCTAGACAGGGGGGATTAAACACCGGGGAGCTGTTTTTT. Protein: CASSPPSPRQGGLNTGELFF. Combining the CDR3 with reference TRBV9 and TRBJ2-2 gives the whole variable domain DSGVTQTPKHLITATGQRVTLRCSPRSGDLSVYWYQQSLDQGLQFLIQYYNGEERAKGNILERFSAQQFPDLHSELNLSSLELGDSALYFCASSPPSPRQGGLNTGELFFGEGSRLTVL.

This clonotype was recorded at least ten times. This chain connects TRBV30 to TRBJ2-7, with D tentatively TRBD2 (6 bases). The V gene's germline CDR1 is GTSNPN and CDR2 SVGIG (reference sequence). This CDR3 has 14 amino acids. V was pared by 0 bases and J by 0 bases, with 9 bases between. The CDR3 nucleotides are TGTGCCTGGAGTGTCGGACTATTCTCCTACGAGCAGTACTTC. Amino acids: CAWSVGLFSYEQYF.

This clonotype was seen at least ten times. The chain carries TRBV11-3 and TRBJ2-2, with D possibly TRBD2 on 6 matching bases. Trimming took 5 bases from V and 5 from J, leaving 12 bases between them. The CDR3 consists of 14 residues. Looked up from germline, CDR1 is SGHNT and CDR2 is YENEEA. CDR3 loop: CASSPIAGTGELFF. The CDR3 coding sequence is TGTGCCAGCAGCCCCATCGCGGGAACCGGGGAGCTGTTTTTT.

This clonotype was recorded many times. The chain joins TRBV7-9 to TRBJ1-1, with D possibly TRBD1 on 6 matching bases. The CDR3 loop spans 15 amino acids. Germline V gene sequence: CDR1 SEHNR, CDR2 FQNEAQ (reference sequence). V was trimmed by 1 base and J by 1 base, leaving 10 bases between them. For the CDR3, the DNA is TGTGCCAGCAGCTTAGTGGGGGGCAGGAACACTGAAGCTTTCTTT. This codes for CASSLVGGRNTEAFF.

This clonotype has ten or more counts. The chain is built from TRBV6-1 and TRBJ2-3; 7 bases align to TRBD2. CDR3 length equals 16 residues. The V and J ends lost 7 bases and 2 bases, in that order; junction bases with no gene match: 12. CDR1 is MNHNS, CDR2 SASEGT, per germline. The CDR3 coding sequence is TGTGCCAGCACTAATCGACTAGCAGATACCACAGATACGCAGTATTTT. Protein: CASTNRLADTTDTQYF.

The rearrangement links TRBV5-1 to TRBJ2-2; tentative D call: TRBD2 (6 bases). V lost 5 bases to trimming and J lost 5 bases, with 16 bases between them. Germline V gene sequence: CDR1 SGHRS, CDR2 YFSETQ. This CDR3 is built from 15 residues. CDR3 sequence (DNA): TGCGCCAGCAGGTCCTGGGGAGGAACTACCGGGGAGCTGTTTTTT. Protein sequence: CASRSWGGTTGELFF.

Worth noting for this clonotype: It is likely a read error: a sequence one base away is far more abundant. V is TRBV7-9 and J is TRBJ2-7, with TRBD1 matching over 8 bases. The germline V gene has CDR1 SEHNR and CDR2 FQNEAQ (reference sequence). This CDR3 has 15 residues. CDR3 nucleotide sequence: TGTGCCAGCAGCCCCGACATCAGGGGGCGACACGAGCAGCACTTC. Encoded protein: CASSPDIRGRHEQHF.

This clonotype was detected ten times or more. The V gene is TRBV28, the J gene TRBJ2-1; D gene ambiguous. CDR3 size: 11 residues. CDR1 and CDR2 from the germline V gene are MDHEN and SYDVKM. The CDR3, as DNA: TGTGCAAAGAGAGGTATTTCTGAGCAGTTCTTC. Translation gives CAKRGISEQFF.

The chain employs TRBV7-2 and TRBJ2-5; tentative D call: TRBD1 (5 bases). The DNA matches TRBJ2-7 better at its end, which makes the J call doubtful. The CDR3 covers 15 residues. In germline, CDR1 is SGHTA, CDR2 FQGNSA. CDR3: CASSSSTASSYEQYF. As DNA, the CDR3 is TGTGCCAGCAGCTCCTCGACAGCCAGCTCCTACGAGCAGTACTTC.

The J gene is TRBJ1-2, the V gene TRBV14; D not certain. The V and J ends lost 0 bases and 0 bases respectively, with 8 bases between them. Germline V CDR1 and CDR2: SGHDN, FVKESK. The CDR3 runs 15 residues. In DNA, the CDR3 is TGTGCCAGCAGCCAAGAAAGCCTCTCTAACTATGGCTACACCTTC. This gives the protein CASSQESLSNYGYTF.

This clonotype occurred a few times. The chain recombines TRBV5-1 with TRBJ1-2; 8 nucleotides line up with TRBD1. This CDR3 has 15 amino acids. V lost 4 bases to trimming and J lost 3 bases; unmatched junction nucleotides: 8. CDR1 is SGHRS and CDR2 is YFSETQ in the germline V gene. CDR3 nucleotide sequence: TGCGCCAGCAGCGCGGGGACAGGTCTGGACTATGGCTACACCTTC. Its translation is CASSAGTGLDYGYTF.

This clonotype was recorded a few times. V usage is TRBV5-6 and J usage is TRBJ2-6; 9 positions match TRBD1. Germline assignment: CDR1 SGHDT and CDR2 YYEEEE. The CDR3 contains 17 residues. The V gene end was trimmed by 3 bases and the J gene end by 0 bases; junction bases not matched to a gene: 4. CDR3 in DNA: TGTGCCAGCAGCTCGACAGGGGGGCACTCTGGGGCCAACGTCCTGACTTTC. It specifies CASSSTGGHSGANVLTF.

This sequence joins TRBV6-2 or TRBV6-3 and TRBJ2-7, with TRBD2 as a possible D gene (5 bases). V shed 5 bases and J shed 0 bases, with 20 bases lying between them. The CDR3 runs 17 residues. CDR1 MNHEY and CDR2 SVGEGT come from the germline V gene. This chain's CDR3 is CASSLSLGRLSSYEQYF. CDR3 DNA: TGTGCCAGCAGTCTCTCACTAGGACGGCTTAGCTCCTACGAGCAGTACTTC.

The chain links TRBV7-9 to TRBJ2-5; perhaps TRBD1 as D (6 bases). CDR3 size: 15 residues. Germline CDR1 reads SEHNR; CDR2 reads FQNEAQ (reference sequence). Trimming removed 3 bases from V and 5 bases from J, with 16 bases in between. Written as DNA, the CDR3 is TGTGCCAGCAGCTTTCAGGATCCGCAGGGGGAGACCCAGTACTTC. It codes for CASSFQDPQGETQYF.

This clonotype occurred many times. The J gene is TRBJ2-6, the V gene TRBV9; D is undetermined. CDR1 is SGDLS, CDR2 YYNGEE, per germline. Trimming pared 3 bases from V and 0 bases from J, leaving 13 bases between. This CDR3 contains 17 residues. CDR3 amino acids: CASSGSLVASGANVLTF. The CDR3 nucleotides read TGTGCCAGCAGCGGCAGTCTGGTGGCCTCTGGGGCCAACGTCCTGACTTTC.

This sequence joins TRBV29-1 and TRBJ1-1; no clear D. The germline V and J ends were trimmed by 6 bases and 0 bases, with 11 bases remaining between them. Germline V gene data show CDR1 as SQVTM and CDR2 as ANQGSEA. The CDR3 has 13 amino acids. Here the CDR3 DNA reads TGCAGCGTCCCCGGGCGGATGAACACTGAAGCTTTCTTT. Encoded protein: CSVPGRMNTEAFF.

The sample holds many counts of this clonotype. The chain combines TRBV11-2 with TRBJ2-1; no clear D gene. The V gene lost 1 base and the J gene lost 6 bases, with 7 bases spanning the gap. Per the germline V gene, CDR1 is SGHAT and CDR2 is FQNNGV. This CDR3 is built from 13 residues. DNA for the CDR3: TGTGCCAGCAGCTTAGCGAGCCGCAATGAGCAGTTCTTC. Translated, it gives CASSLASRNEQFF. Filled out from reference TRBV11-2 and TRBJ2-1, the complete variable domain reads EAGVAQSPRYKIIEKRQSVAFWCNPISGHATLYWYQQILGQGPKLLIQFQNNGVVDDSQLPKDRFSAERLKGVDSTLKIQPAKLEDSAVYLCASSLASRNEQFFGPGTRLTVL.

This clonotype was detected many times. The chain combines TRBV7-9 with TRBJ1-1; a possible D gene is TRBD1 (5 bases). The V end was cut by 4 bases, the J end by 0 bases, with 18 bases between. The CDR3 has 17 amino acids. Germline CDR1 and CDR2: SEHNR and FQNEAQ (reference sequence). The CDR3 is CASSSRAGSRLNTEAFF. The CDR3 DNA reads TGTGCCAGCAGCTCGCGGGCAGGGAGCCGCCTGAACACTGAAGCTTTCTTT. The variable domain in full, with the rest retrieved from reference TRBV7-9 and TRBJ1-1, is DTGVSQNPRHKITKRGQNVTFRCDPISEHNRLYWYRQTLGQGPEFLTYFQNEAQLEKSRLLSDRFSAERPKGSFSTLEIQRTEQGDSAMYLCASSSRAGSRLNTEAFFGQGTRLTVV.

The V call is TRBV2, the J call TRBJ1-5, with D maybe TRBD1 (6 bases). CDR1 and CDR2 from the germline V gene are SNHLY and FYNNEI. The V gene lost 6 bases and the J gene lost 0 bases, with 9 bases spanning the gap. This CDR3 has 14 amino acids. Here the CDR3 DNA reads TGTGCCAGCAGCGACAGGAGTAGCAATCAGCCCCAGCATTTT. Protein product: CASSDRSSNQPQHF.

This clonotype was detected only a few times. J is TRBJ2-3 and V is TRBV12-3 or TRBV12-4; the match to TRBD1 covers 9 bases. The V gene end was trimmed by 4 bases and the J gene end by 3 bases; junction bases not matched to a gene: 14. The CDR3 loop spans 18 amino acids. CDR3 residues: CASSYPGTGLLGTDTQYF. CDR3 in DNA: TGTGCCAGCAGTTATCCCGGGACAGGGCTCCTGGGGACAGATACGCAGTATTTT.

In its sample, this clonotype was seen many times. This rearrangement joins TRBV6-1 to TRBJ1-1; tentative D call: TRBD1 (5 bases). The germline V gene encodes CDR1 MNHNS and CDR2 SASEGT. V lost 3 bases and J 2 bases, leaving 28 bases between the germline ends. This CDR3 is 20 amino acids long. The CDR3 is CASSDAVRGSVDFGNTEAFF. The CDR3 coding sequence is TGTGCCAGCAGTGACGCGGTTCGGGGGTCGGTAGATTTCGGCAACACTGAAGCTTTCTTT.

This clonotype was observed at least ten times. The chain has TRBV28 and TRBJ2-2, with no clear D. Trimming pared 8 bases from V and 0 bases from J, leaving 13 bases between. CDR3 length: 15 amino acids. Germline values: CDR1 MDHEN, CDR2 SYDVKM. The CDR3 nucleotides are TGTGCCAGCCGTTCGGCTCTAACGAACACCGGGGAGCTGTTTTTT. Translating gives CASRSALTNTGELFF.

This clonotype was counted many times. The gene calls are TRBV5-6 and TRBJ1-2; D may be TRBD1 (5 bases). The V end was cut by 4 bases, the J end by 2 bases, with 21 bases between. There are 17 residues in the CDR3. The germline CDR1 and CDR2 sequences are SGHDT and YYEEEE. CDR3 sequence: CASSKRTGRDPNYGYTF. Here the CDR3 DNA reads TGTGCCAGCAGCAAAAGGACGGGACGGGACCCCAACTATGGCTACACCTTC.

The rearrangement joins TRBV19 to TRBJ1-2; no clear D. CDR1 and CDR2 (germline): LNHDA, SQIVND (reference sequence). The CDR3 covers 15 residues. V was pared by 0 bases and J by 3 bases, with 11 bases between. The CDR3 spells CASSIEEGYDYGYTF. In DNA form, the CDR3 reads TGTGCCAGTAGTATAGAAGAGGGTTACGACTATGGCTACACCTTC.

This clonotype has only a few counts. CDR3 DNA: TGTGCCAGCTCTTTACTAGCGGGGTTCACAGATACGCAGTATTTT. It specifies CASSLLAGFTDTQYF. The chain has TRBV27 and TRBJ2-3, with 10 positions matching TRBD2. The V and J ends lost 8 bases and 2 bases, in that order; junction bases with no gene match: 7. This CDR3 comprises 15 residues. Germline-derived CDR1 and CDR2 are MNHEY and SMNVEV (reference sequence).

This clonotype has ten or more counts. The V gene is TRBV30, the J gene TRBJ2-1, with a tentative D call TRBD1 (6 bases). V dropped 4 bases and J dropped 1 base, with 17 bases sitting between them. The CDR3 covers 16 residues. Germline lookup yields CDR1 GTSNPN and CDR2 SVGIG (reference sequence). The CDR3 DNA is TGTGCCTGGAATAAACAGGGAAGGGGATCCTACAATGAGCAGTTCTTC. Translating gives CAWNKQGRGSYNEQFF.

This clonotype was observed a few times. The rearrangement joins TRBV9 to TRBJ1-2; D ambiguous. The CDR3 has 13 residues. Deletions cut 2 bases from V and 4 bases from J, with 9 bases between. Germline CDR1 reads SGDLS; CDR2 reads YYNGEE. The CDR3 DNA follows: TGTGCCAGCAGCGTGGGTCAGTTCTATGGCTACACCTTC. As protein: CASSVGQFYGYTF. The full variable domain, in which reference TRBV9 and TRBJ1-2 provide the parts outside the CDR3, is DSGVTQTPKHLITATGQRVTLRCSPRSGDLSVYWYQQSLDQGLQFLIQYYNGEERAKGNILERFSAQQFPDLHSELNLSSLELGDSALYFCASSVGQFYGYTFGSGTRLTVV.

The chain carries TRBV19 and TRBJ1-1, with 7 bases identical to TRBD1. V dropped 8 bases and J dropped 0; count of bases not matched to a gene: 6. This CDR3 contains 14 residues. The germline gives CDR1 LNHDA, CDR2 SQIVND (reference sequence). The DNA of the CDR3 is TGTGCCAGTTCGTACAGGGGCATGAACACTGAAGCTTTCTTT. Translation: CASSYRGMNTEAFF.

A note on this clonotype: One junction end does not reproduce the germline sequence, and a read error may be involved. The chain joins TRBV20-1 to TRBJ2-2, with 14 nucleotides matching TRBD2. The CDR3 is 17 amino acids. The germline V gene has CDR1 DFQATT and CDR2 SNEGSKA (reference sequence). CDR3 protein: CSAYRRTSGRWAGGLFF. The CDR3 DNA sequence: TGCAGTGCCTACCGGAGGACTAGCGGGAGGTGGGCCGGGGGGCTGTTTTTT.

The chain has TRBV7-9 and TRBJ2-1; 12 positions match TRBD2. The germline V gene has CDR1 SEHNR and CDR2 FQNEAQ (reference sequence). The CDR3 covers 16 residues. The J segment lost 4 bases and the V segment lost 4 bases, leaving 5 bases of the junction unmatched. DNA for the CDR3: TGTGCCAGCAGCTACAGGACTAGCGGGATTTACAATGAGCAGTTCTTC. Translating it yields CASSYRTSGIYNEQFF.